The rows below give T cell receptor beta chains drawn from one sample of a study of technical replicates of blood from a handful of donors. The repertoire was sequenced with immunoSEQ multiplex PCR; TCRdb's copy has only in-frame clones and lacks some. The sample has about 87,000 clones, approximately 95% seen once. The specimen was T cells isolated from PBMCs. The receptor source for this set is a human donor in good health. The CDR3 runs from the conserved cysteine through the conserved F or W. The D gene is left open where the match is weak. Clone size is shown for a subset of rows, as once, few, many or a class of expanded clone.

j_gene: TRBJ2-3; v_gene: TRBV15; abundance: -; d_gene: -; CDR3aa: CATSRSGATDTQYF; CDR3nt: TGTGCCACCAGCAGGTCTGGGGCCACTGATACGCAGTATTTT
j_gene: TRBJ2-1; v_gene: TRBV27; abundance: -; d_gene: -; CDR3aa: CASSSSTGNVVNEQFF; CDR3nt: TGTGCCAGCAGTTCGTCTACAGGGAACGTCGTGAATGAGCAGTTCTTC
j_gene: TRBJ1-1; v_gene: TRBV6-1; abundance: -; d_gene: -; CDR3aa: CASSRQDLNTEAFF; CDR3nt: TGTGCCAGCAGCCGACAGGACCTTAACACTGAAGCTTTCTTT
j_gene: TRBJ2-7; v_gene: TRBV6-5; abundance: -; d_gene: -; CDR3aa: CASSPRGHYEQYF; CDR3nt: TGTGCCAGCAGTCCTAGAGGACACTACGAGCAGTACTTC
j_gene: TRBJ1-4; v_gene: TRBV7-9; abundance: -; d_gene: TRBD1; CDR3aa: CASSAPTGEEGEKLFF; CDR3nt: TGTGCCAGCAGCGCGCCGACAGGGGAAGAAGGTGAAAAACTGTTTTTT
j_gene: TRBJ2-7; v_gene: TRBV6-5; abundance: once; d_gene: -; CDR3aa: CASSGGDGYEQYF; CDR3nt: TGTGCCAGCAGCGGGGGAGATGGATACGAGCAGTACTTC
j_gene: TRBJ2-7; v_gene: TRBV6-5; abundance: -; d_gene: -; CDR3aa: CASMGGKNTYEQYF; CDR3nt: TGTGCCAGCATGGGCGGGAAGAACACCTACGAGCAGTACTTC
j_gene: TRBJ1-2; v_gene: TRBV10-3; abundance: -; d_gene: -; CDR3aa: CAISRREEGYTF; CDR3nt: TGTGCCATCAGTAGGAGGGAAGAAGGCTACACCTTC
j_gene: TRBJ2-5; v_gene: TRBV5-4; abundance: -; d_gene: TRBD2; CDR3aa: CASTGKLAGEKETQYF; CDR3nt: TGTGCCAGCACCGGAAAGCTAGCGGGCGAAAAAGAGACCCAGTACTTC
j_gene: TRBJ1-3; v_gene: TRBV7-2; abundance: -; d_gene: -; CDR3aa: CASSLALPAGNTIYF; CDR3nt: TGTGCCAGCAGCTTAGCGCTGCCGGCTGGAAACACCATATATTTT
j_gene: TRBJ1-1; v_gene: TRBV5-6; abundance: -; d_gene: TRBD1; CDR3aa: CASRKRDRLNTEAFF; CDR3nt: TGTGCCAGCAGGAAAAGGGACAGGTTGAACACTGAAGCTTTCTTT
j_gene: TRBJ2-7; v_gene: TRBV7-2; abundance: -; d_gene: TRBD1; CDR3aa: CASSLGDRGYEQYF; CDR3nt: TGTGCCAGCAGCTTAGGGGACAGAGGCTACGAGCAGTACTTC
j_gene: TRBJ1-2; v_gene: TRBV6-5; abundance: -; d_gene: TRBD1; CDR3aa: CASSGTGGSGYTF; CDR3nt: TGTGCCAGCAGTGGGACAGGGGGCAGTGGCTACACCTTC
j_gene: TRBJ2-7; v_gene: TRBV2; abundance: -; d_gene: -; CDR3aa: CASFSRSYEQYF; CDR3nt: TGTGCCAGCTTTTCACGGTCCTACGAGCAGTACTTC
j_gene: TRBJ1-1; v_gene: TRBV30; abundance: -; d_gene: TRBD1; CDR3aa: CAWGTGRTEAFF; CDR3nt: TGTGCCTGGGGGACAGGGAGGACTGAAGCTTTCTTT
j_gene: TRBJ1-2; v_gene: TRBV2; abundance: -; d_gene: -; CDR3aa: CASSTDRSYGYTF; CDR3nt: TGTGCCAGCAGTACGGACAGATCTTATGGCTACACCTTC
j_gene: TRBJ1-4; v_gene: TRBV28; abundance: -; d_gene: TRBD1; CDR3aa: CASSSGGATNEKLFF; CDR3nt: TGTGCCAGCAGTTCAGGGGGCGCAACTAATGAAAAACTGTTTTTT
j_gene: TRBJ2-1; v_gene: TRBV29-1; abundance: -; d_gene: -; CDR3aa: CSVEGAEGTGVNEQFF; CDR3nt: TGCAGCGTTGAAGGGGCGGAGGGGACGGGAGTCAATGAGCAGTTCTTC
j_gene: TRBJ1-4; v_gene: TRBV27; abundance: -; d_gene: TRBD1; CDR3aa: CASSTVGTGDEKLFF; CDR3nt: TGTGCCAGCAGCACAGTAGGGACAGGGGATGAAAAACTGTTTTTT
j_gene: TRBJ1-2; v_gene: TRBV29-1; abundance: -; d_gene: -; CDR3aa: CSVEGGAYGYTF; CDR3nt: TGCAGCGTTGAGGGGGGGGCATATGGCTACACCTTC
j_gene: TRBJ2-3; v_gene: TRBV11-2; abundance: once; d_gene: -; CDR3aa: CASSPVWWQPADTQYF; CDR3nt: TGTGCCAGCAGCCCCGTGTGGTGGCAACCCGCAGATACGCAGTATTTT
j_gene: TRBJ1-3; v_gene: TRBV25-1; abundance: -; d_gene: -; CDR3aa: CASSQGNTIYF; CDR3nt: TGTGCCAGCAGTCAGGGAAACACCATATATTTT
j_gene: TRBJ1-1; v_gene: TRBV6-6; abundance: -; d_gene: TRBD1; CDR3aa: CASSTGGPEAFF; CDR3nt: TGTGCCAGCTCAACAGGGGGCCCTGAAGCTTTCTTT
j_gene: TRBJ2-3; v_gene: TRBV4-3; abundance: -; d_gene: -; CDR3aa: CASSQVLQGIDTQYF; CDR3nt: TGCGCCAGCAGCCAAGTACTACAGGGAATAGATACGCAGTATTTT
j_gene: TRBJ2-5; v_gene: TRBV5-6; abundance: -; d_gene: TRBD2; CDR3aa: CASSLTGGETQYF; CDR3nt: TGTGCCAGCAGCTTGACGGGGGGAGAGACCCAGTACTTC
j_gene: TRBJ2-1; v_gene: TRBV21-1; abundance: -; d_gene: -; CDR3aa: CASISGTGLKNEQFF; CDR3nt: TGTGCCAGCATCTCCGGGACAGGGCTTAAAAATGAGCAGTTCTTC
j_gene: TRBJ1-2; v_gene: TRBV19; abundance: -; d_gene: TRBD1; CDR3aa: CASSVRDRVPGYTF; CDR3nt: TGTGCCAGTAGTGTCCGGGACAGGGTCCCCGGCTACACCTTC
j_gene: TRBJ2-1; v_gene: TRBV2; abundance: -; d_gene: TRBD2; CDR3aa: CASMPTSGYNEQFF; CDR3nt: TGTGCCAGCATGCCGACTAGCGGGTACAATGAGCAGTTCTTC